The 3 T cell receptor beta chains reported below all come from one sample, sequenced in a study of human T cells and chemical hapten exposure. Using its own MiXCR run on the RACE reads, TCRdb lists one record per CDR3 protein. The data contain roughly 52,000 distinct CDR3 sequences, 7.5% to 10% of them singletons. The time point denotes: patch test 2, 6 weeks after DPC sensitization. Treatment indicated: therapeutic diphenylcyclopropenone sensitization with weekly scalp DPC. Sample: whole blood, taken in connection with sensitization to the hapten diphenylcyclopropenone (DPC). The receptor set was obtained from a woman in her forties or fifties with alopecia areata. Some clones in this sample may be carry-over from other donors' samples.

V is TRBV11-3 and J is TRBJ2-1; D might be TRBD1 or TRBD2, each matching 6 bases. Germline assignment: CDR1 SGHNT and CDR2 YENEEA. CDR3 length: 16 amino acids. V was trimmed by 2 bases and J by 2 bases, leaving 13 bases between them. Here the CDR3 reads CASSLPWRDTYNEQFF. DNA of the CDR3: TGTGCCAGCAGCTTACCGTGGCGGGACACCTACAATGAGCAGTTCTTC.

The chain is built from TRBV29-1 and TRBJ1-3; D is unresolved. Trimming removed 3 bases at V and 0 bases at J, with 9 bases between. Germline V lookup: CDR1 SQVTM, CDR2 ANQGSEA. This CDR3 has 14 amino acids. This CDR3 reads CSVDRFSSGNTIYF. CDR3 nucleotide sequence: TGCAGCGTTGATCGGTTTTCCTCTGGAAACACCATATATTTT.

This chain uses TRBV29-1 with TRBJ2-1; D not resolved. This CDR3 comprises 10 residues. CDR1 is SQVTM, CDR2 ANQGSEA, per germline. For the CDR3, the DNA is TGCACTGCGATCGATTTTGAGCAGTTCTTC. Residues: CTAIDFEQFF.